This entry concerns a single TCR beta chain. What it recognizes is unknown. This sample was included in a study of regulatory T cells in long-lasting Graves disease. Study context: Those with persistent Graves' disease had received antithyroid drugs for over 5 years with positive TSH receptor antibodies. General study results and limits: Those with persistent Graves' had less TCR diversity than newly diagnosed patients.

Indicated time point: persistent/refractory GD, antithyroid drugs over 5 years with positive TRAb. From PBMCs, RNA was extracted and then used to make the TCR library. The CDR3 sequence is 14 residues long. V dropped 4 bases and J dropped 1 base, with 9 bases sitting between them. CDR1 KGHDR and CDR2 SFDVKD come from the germline V gene. Construction of TCR beta libraries relied on iRepertoire HTBI primers and on Arm-PCR targeting CDR3 regions. TCRdb itself ran the multiplex PCR reads through MiXCR, one entry per CDR3 protein. Among about 460,000 distinct CDR3 sequences listed, around a fifth were seen once.

The sequenced sample was peripheral blood mononuclear cells (PBMCs), obtained when the disease was refractory, from a patient treated with antithyroid drugs. The clonotype was recovered from a female donor with Graves disease. V and J are TRBV24-1 and TRBJ1-2, with D uncertain. The CDR3 sequence is CATSDLTINYGYTF. CDR3 coding DNA: TGTGCCACCAGTGACCTGACAATTAACTATGGCTACACCTTC.